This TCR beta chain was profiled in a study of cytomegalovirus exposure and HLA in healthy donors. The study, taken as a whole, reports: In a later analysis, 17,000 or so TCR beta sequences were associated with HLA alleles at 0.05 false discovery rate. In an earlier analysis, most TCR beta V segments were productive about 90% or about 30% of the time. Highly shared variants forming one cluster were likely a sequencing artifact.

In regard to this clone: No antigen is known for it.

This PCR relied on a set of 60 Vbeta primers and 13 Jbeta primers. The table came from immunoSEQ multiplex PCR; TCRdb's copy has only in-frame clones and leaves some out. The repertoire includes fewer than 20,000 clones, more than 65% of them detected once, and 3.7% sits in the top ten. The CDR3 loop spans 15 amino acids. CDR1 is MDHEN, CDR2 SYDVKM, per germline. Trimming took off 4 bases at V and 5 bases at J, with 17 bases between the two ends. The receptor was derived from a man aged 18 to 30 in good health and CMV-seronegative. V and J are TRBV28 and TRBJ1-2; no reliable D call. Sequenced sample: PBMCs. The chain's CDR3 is CASSWSAQIIYGYTF. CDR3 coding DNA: TGTGCCAGCAGTTGGTCAGCGCAGATCATTTATGGCTACACCTTC.